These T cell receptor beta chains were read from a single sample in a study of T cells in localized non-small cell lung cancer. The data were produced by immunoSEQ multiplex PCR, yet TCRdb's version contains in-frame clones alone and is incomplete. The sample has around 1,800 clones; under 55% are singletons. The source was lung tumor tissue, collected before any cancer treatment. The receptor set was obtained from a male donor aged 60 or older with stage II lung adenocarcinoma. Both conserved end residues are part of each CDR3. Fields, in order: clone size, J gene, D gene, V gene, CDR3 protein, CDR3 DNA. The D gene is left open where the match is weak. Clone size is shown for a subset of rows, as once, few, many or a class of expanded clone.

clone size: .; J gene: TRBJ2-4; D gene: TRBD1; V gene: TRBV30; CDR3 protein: CAWSPPDRGPKNIQYF; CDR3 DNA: TGTGCCTGGAGTCCACCCGACAGGGGGCCCAAAAACATTCAGTACTTC
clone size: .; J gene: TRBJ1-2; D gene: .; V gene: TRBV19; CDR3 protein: CASSINLIDGYTF; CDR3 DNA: TGTGCCAGTAGTATAAACCTTATTGACGGCTACACCTTC
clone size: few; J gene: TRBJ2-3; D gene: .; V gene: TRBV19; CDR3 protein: CATSRRVGTDTQYF; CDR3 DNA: TGTGCCACCAGTAGGCGGGTAGGCACAGATACGCAGTATTTT
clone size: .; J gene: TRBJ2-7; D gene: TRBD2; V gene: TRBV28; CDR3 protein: CASSLVGYSGPSYEQYF; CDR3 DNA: TGTGCCAGCAGTTTGGTCGGTTATAGCGGGCCGTCCTACGAGCAGTACTTC
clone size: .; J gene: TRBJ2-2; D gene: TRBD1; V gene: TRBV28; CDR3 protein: CASSSRTGGKGELFF; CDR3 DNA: TGTGCCAGCAGTTCGCGGACAGGGGGTAAAGGGGAGCTGTTTTTT
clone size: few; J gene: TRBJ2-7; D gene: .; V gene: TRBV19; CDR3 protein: CASSIRSVDEQYF; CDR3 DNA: TGTGCCAGTAGTATACGAAGCGTCGACGAGCAGTACTTC
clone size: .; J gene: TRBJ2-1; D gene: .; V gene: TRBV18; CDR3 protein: CASSPGSLVNEQFF; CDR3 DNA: TGTGCCAGCTCTCCGGGCAGTTTAGTAAATGAGCAGTTCTTC
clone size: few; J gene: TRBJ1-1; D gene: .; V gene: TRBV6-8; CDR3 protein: CASSPRSGATNTEAFF; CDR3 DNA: TGTGCCAGCAGTCCTCGTTCGGGGGCCACGAACACTGAAGCTTTCTTT
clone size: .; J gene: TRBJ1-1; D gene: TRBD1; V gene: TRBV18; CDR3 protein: CASSPPWGQGMNTEAFF; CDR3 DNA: TGTGCCAGCTCACCACCGTGGGGACAGGGCATGAACACTGAAGCTTTCTTT
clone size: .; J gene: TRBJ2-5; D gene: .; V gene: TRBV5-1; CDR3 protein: CASSLTVLNQWETQYF; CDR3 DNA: TGCGCCAGCAGCTTGACTGTCTTAAATCAGTGGGAGACCCAGTACTTC